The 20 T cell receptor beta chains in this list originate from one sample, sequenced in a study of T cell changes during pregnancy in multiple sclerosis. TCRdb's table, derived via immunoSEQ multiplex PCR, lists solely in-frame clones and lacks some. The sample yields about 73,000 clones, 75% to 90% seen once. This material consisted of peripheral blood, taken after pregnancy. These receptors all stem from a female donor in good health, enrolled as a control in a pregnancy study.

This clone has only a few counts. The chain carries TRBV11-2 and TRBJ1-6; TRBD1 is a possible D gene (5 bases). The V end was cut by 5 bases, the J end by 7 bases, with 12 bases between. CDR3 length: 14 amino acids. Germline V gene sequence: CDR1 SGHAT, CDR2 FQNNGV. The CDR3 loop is CASSPAGGNSPLHF. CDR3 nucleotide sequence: TGTGCCAGCAGCCCGGCGGGGGGGAATTCACCCCTCCACTTT.

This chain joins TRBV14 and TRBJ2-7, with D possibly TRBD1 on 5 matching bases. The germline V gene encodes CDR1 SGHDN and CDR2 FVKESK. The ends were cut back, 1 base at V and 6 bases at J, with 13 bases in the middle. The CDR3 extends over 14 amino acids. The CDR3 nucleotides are TGTGCCAGCAGCCAAGTGCAGGGAACTGGCGAGCAGTACTTC. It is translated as CASSQVQGTGEQYF.

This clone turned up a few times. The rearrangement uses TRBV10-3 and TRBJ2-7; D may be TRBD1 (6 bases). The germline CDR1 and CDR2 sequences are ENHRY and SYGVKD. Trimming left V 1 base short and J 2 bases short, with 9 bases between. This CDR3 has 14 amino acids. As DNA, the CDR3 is TGTGCCATCAGTGAGTATGAGGGGGCCTACGAGCAGTACTTC. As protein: CAISEYEGAYEQYF.

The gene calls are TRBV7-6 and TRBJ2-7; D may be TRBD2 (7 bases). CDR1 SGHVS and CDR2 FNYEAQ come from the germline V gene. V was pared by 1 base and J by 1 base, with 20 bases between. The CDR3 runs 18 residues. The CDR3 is CASSLGVGVGGASYEQYF. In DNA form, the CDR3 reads TGTGCCAGCAGCTTAGGTGTGGGTGTGGGGGGGGCATCCTACGAGCAGTACTTC.

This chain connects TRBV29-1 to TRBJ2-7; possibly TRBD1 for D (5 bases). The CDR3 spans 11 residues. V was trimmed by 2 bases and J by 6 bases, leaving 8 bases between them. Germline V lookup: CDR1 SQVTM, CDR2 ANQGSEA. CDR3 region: CSVESGSEQYF. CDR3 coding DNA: TGCAGCGTTGAATCAGGGTCCGAGCAGTACTTC.

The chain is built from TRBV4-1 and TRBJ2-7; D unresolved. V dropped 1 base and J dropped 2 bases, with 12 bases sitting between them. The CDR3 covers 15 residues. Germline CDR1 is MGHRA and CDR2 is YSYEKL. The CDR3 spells CASSQASSVPYEQYF. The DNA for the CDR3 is TGCGCCAGCAGCCAAGCTTCCTCGGTTCCCTACGAGCAGTACTTC.

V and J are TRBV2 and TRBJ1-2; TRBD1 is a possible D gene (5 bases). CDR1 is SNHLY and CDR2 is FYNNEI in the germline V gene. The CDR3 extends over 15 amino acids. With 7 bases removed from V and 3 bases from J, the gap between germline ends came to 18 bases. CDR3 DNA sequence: TGTGCCAGCAACGTTGAAGGGGCGTTGGACTATGGCTACACCTTC. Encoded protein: CASNVEGALDYGYTF. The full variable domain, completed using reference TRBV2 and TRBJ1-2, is EPEVTQTPSHQVTQMGQEVILRCVPISNHLYFYWYRQILGQKVEFLVSFYNNEISEKSEIFDDQFSVERPDGSNFTLKIRSTKLEDSAMYFCASNVEGALDYGYTFGSGTRLTVV.

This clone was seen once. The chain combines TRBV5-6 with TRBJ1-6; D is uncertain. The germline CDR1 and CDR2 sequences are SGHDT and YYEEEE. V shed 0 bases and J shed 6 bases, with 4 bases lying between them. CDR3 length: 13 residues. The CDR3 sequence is CASSLAVNSPLHF. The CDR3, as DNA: TGTGCCAGCAGCTTGGCCGTTAATTCACCCCTCCACTTT.

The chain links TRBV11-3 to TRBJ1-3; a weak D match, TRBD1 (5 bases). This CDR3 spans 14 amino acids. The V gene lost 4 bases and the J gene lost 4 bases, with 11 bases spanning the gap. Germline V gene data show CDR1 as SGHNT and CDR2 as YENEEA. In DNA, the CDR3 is TGTGCCAGCAGCTCCGGGACTGGCGGAAACACCATATATTTT. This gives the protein CASSSGTGGNTIYF.

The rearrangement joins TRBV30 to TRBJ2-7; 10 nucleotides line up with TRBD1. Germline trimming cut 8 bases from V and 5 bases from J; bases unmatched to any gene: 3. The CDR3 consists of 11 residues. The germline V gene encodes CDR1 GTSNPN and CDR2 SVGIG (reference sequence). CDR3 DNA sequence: TGTGCCGAGGGACAGGGGAACGAGCAGTACTTC. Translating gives CAEGQGNEQYF.

The chain's CDR3 is CASSLAGTGEDTQYF. CDR3 nucleotide sequence: TGTGCCAGCAGCTTAGCCGGGACAGGGGAAGATACGCAGTATTTT. The chain combines TRBV7-9 with TRBJ2-3; 10 nucleotides line up with TRBD1. Unmatched junction bases numbered 2, after V lost 0 bases and J lost 5 bases. Germline V gene sequence: CDR1 SEHNR, CDR2 FQNEAQ (reference sequence). The CDR3 has 15 amino acids.

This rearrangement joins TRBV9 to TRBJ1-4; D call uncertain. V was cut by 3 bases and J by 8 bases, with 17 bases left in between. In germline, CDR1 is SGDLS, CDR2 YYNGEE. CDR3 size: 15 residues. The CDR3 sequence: CASSAPSQDWEKLFF. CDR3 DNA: TGTGCCAGCAGCGCCCCAAGCCAGGATTGGGAAAAACTGTTTTTT.

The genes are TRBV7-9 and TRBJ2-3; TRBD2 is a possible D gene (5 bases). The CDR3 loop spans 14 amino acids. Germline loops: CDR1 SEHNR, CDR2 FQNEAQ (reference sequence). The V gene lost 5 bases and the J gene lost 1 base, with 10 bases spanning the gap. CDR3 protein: CASSPGLGTDTQYF. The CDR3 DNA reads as TGTGCCAGCAGCCCAGGACTTGGCACAGATACGCAGTATTTT.

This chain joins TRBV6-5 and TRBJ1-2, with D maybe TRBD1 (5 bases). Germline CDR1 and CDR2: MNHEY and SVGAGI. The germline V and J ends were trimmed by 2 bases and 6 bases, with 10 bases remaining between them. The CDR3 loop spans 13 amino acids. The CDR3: CASSYGAGNGYTF. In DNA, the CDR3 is TGTGCCAGCAGTTACGGGGCAGGGAATGGCTACACCTTC.

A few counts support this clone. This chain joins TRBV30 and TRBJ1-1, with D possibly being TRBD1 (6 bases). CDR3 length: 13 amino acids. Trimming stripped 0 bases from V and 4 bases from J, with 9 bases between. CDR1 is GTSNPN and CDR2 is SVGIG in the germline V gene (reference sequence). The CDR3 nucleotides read TGTGCCTGGAGTGTACAGGGAAGCACTGAAGCTTTCTTT. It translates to CAWSVQGSTEAFF. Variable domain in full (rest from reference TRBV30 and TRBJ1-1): SQTIHQWPATLVQPVGSPLSLECTVEGTSNPNLYWYRQAAGRGLQLLFYSVGIGQISSEVPQNLSASRPQDRQFILSSKKLLLSDSGFYLCAWSVQGSTEAFFGQGTRLTVV.

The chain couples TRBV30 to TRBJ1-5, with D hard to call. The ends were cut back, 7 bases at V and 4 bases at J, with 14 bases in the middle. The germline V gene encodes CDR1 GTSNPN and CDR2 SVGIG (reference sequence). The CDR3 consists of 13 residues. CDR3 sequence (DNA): TGTGCCTTCCGGGTTCCTCCGAATCAGCCCCAGCATTTT. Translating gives CAFRVPPNQPQHF.

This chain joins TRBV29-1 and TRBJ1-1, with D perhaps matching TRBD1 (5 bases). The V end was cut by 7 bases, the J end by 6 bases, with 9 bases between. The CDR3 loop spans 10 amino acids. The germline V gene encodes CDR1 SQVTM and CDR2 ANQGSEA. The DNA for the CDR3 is TGCAGCGCCTCGGGGGCTGAAGCTTTCTTT. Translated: CSASGAEAFF.

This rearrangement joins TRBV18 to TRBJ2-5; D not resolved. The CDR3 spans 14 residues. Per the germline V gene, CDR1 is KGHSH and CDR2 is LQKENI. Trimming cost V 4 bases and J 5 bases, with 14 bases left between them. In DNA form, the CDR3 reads TGTGCCAGCTCACTGCCTGCGCCCGGGGAGACCCAGTACTTC. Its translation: CASSLPAPGETQYF.

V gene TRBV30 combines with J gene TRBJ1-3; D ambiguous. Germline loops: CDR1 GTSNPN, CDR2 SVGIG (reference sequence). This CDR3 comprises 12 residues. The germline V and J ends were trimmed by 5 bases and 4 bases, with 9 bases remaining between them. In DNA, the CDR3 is TGTGCCTGGGAGGGCGGGGGAAACACCATATATTTT. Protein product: CAWEGGGNTIYF.

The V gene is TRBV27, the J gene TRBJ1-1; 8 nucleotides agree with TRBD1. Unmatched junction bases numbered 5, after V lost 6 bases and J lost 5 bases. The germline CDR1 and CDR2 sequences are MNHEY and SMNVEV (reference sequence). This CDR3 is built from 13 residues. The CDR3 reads CASRDRARTEAFF. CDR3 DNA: TGTGCCAGCAGGGACAGGGCTCGGACTGAAGCTTTCTTT.